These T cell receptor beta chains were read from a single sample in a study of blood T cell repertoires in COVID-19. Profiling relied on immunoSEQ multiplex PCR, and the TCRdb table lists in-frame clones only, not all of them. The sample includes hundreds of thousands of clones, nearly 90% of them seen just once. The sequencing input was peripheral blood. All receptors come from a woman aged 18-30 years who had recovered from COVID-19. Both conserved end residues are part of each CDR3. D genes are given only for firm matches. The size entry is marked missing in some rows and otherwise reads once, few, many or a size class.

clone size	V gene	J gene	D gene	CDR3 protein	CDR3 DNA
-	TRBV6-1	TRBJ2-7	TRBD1	CASSEATGEIYEQYF	TGTGCCAGCAGTGAAGCGACAGGGGAAATCTACGAGCAGTACTTC
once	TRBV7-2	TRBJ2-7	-	CASSLAYSAPYEQYF	TGTGCCAGCAGCTTAGCGTATTCCGCGCCCTACGAGCAGTACTTC
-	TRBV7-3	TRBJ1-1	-	CASSSSGETTEAFF	TGTGCCAGCAGCTCATCAGGTGAAACGACTGAAGCTTTCTTT
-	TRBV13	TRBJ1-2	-	CASSTPSGYGYTF	TGTGCCAGCAGCACACCCTCAGGGTATGGCTACACCTTC
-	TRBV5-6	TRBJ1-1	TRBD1	CASSVHRGLEITEAFF	TGTGCCAGCAGCGTACACAGGGGGCTGGAGATCACTGAAGCTTTCTTT
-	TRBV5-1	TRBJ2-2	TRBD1	CASSSRTGGISGELFF	TGCGCCAGCAGCTCTAGGACAGGGGGCATCTCCGGGGAGCTGTTTTTT
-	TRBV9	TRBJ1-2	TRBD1	CASSLTGVPSYGYTF	TGTGCCAGCAGCCTCACAGGGGTCCCTAGCTATGGCTACACCTTC
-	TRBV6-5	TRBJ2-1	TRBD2	CASSSRRKRENNEQFF	TGTGCCAGCAGTTCCAGGAGGAAGCGGGAAAACAATGAGCAGTTCTTC
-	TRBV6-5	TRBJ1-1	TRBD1	CASATGAGTEAFF	TGTGCCAGCGCAACAGGGGCGGGCACTGAAGCTTTCTTT
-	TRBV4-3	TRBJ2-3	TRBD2	CASSQDLLAGSTDTQYF	TGCGCCAGCAGCCAAGATCTCCTAGCGGGGTCCACAGATACGCAGTATTTT
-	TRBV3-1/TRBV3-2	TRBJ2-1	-	CASSQDLDNEQFF	TGTGCCAGCAGCCAAGATCTAGACAATGAGCAGTTCTTC
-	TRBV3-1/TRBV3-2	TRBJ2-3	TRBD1	CASTPGDSPFTDTQYF	TGTGCCAGCACGCCAGGGGACAGCCCCTTCACAGATACGCAGTATTTT
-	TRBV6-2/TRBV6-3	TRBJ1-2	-	CASSYGQAPIYGYTF	TGTGCCAGCAGTTACGGTCAGGCCCCGATCTATGGCTACACCTTC
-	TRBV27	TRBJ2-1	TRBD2	CASSFWQMAGAGEQFF	TGTGCCAGCAGTTTTTGGCAGATGGCGGGAGCGGGTGAGCAGTTCTTC
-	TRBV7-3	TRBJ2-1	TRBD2	CASSQTSNAAVDEQFF	TGTGCCAGCAGCCAGACTAGCAATGCGGCGGTCGATGAGCAGTTCTTC
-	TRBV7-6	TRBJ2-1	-	CASSLADRGFF	TGTGCCAGCAGCTTAGCGGATCGGGGGTTCTTC
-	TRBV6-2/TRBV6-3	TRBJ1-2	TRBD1	CASSPPGTGNYGYTF	TGTGCCAGCAGCCCTCCCGGGACAGGCAACTATGGCTACACCTTC
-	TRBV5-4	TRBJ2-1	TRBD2	CASSPIAGGLNEQFF	TGTGCCAGCAGCCCGATAGCGGGAGGGCTGAATGAGCAGTTCTTC
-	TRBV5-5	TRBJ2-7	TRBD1	CASSWGQGNYEQYF	TGTGCCAGCAGTTGGGGACAGGGAAACTACGAGCAGTACTTC
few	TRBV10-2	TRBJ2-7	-	CASGAQLGPYEQYF	TGCGCCAGCGGCGCTCAACTTGGGCCCTACGAGCAGTACTTC
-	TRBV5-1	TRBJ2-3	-	CASSLAAGGTDTQYF	TGCGCCAGCAGCTTGGCGGCAGGGGGCACAGATACGCAGTATTTT
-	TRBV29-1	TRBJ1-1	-	CSVTGRVVTEAFF	TGCAGCGTCACGGGAAGGGTCGTCACTGAAGCTTTCTTT
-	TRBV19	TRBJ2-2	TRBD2	CASSYPSGPSANTGELFF	TGTGCCAGTAGTTACCCTAGCGGGCCCTCTGCGAACACCGGGGAGCTGTTTTTT
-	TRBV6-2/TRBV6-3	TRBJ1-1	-	CASSSPSPIKTLNTEAFF	TGTGCCAGCAGTTCACCTAGTCCTATTAAAACTCTGAACACTGAAGCTTTCTTT
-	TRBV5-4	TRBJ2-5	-	CASSSGRQETQYF	TGTGCCAGCAGCTCTGGTAGACAAGAGACCCAGTACTTC
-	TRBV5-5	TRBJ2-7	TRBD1	CASSLETGSYEQYF	TGTGCCAGCAGCTTGGAGACAGGGAGCTACGAGCAGTACTTC